This T cell receptor beta chain was sequenced in a study of metastatic and nonmetastatic thyroid tumors. TCRdb re-called clones from the PCR reads using MiXCR. The sample lists about 69,000 clones; 12% to 15% were seen once. A remark on this clone: A much larger clone sits a single nucleotide away, making a read error possible.

The V gene's germline CDR1 is LGHNT and CDR2 FRNRAP. The CDR3 runs to 12 residues. Thyroid surgery had not been preceded by any treatment in any patient. The source of this sequence is a male donor with papillary thyroid cancer or a benign thyroid nodule (not recorded which). Some clones in this sample may be carry-over from other donors' samples. The chain is built from TRBV12-5 and TRBJ2-1; unclear D gene. Sequences were obtained from blood. The CDR3 DNA reads TGTGCTAGTTGTTTGGCCTACAATGAGCAGTTCTTC. Its translation: CASCLAYNEQFF. Complete variable domain (other parts from reference TRBV12-5 and TRBJ2-1): DARVTQTPRHKVTEMGQEVTMRCQPILGHNTVFWYRQTMMQGLELLAYFRNRAPLDDSGMPKDRFSAEMPDATLATLKIQPSEPRDSAVYFCASCLAYNEQFFGPGTRLTVL.